The subject of this entry is one T cell receptor (beta chain). Its antigen remains unidentified. This sample is part of a study of monozygotic twins with inflammatory bowel disease. Findings and caveats of the study: Fewer shared clonotypes with others were found in IBD patients than in healthy twins, especially with disease activity.

After skipping T cell sorting, the authors isolated total RNA from whole blood. Through template switching, UMIs that included a 6-nucleotide sample barcode were added. Reprocessing the 5' RACE reads, TCRdb reports a single entry for every CDR3 protein and omits DNA. The listing contains about 160,000 distinct CDR3 sequences. This receptor was identified in a human donor with ulcerative colitis or Crohn's disease, or a healthy co-twin of an affected twin (not recorded which). Input material: blood.

CDR3 residues: CASSVDGKSYNEQFF. V and J are TRBV9 and TRBJ2-1; absent DNA, TCRdb's TRBD1 call cannot be checked. This CDR3 has 15 amino acids. CDR1 and CDR2 from the germline V gene are SGDLS and YYNGEE.